This T cell receptor (beta chain) comes out of a study of human T cells and chemical hapten exposure. Study-wide context: Minor volume differences among pooled libraries chiefly drove per-sample TCR yield variation.

Individual cDNA molecules received unique molecular identifiers in the library. TCRdb processed the RACE reads anew with MiXCR; each CDR3 protein has one entry. The sample has 150,000 to 200,000 distinct CDR3 sequences; under 25% are singletons. V was shortened by 4 bases and J by 6 bases, with 22 bases between the two germline ends. Germline V lookup: CDR1 MGHRA, CDR2 YSYEKL. The CDR3 has 16 amino acids. Time point of the sample: patch test 3, about 24 weeks after DPC sensitization. Sample treatment: therapeutic diphenylcyclopropenone sensitization with weekly scalp DPC. This clonotype was recorded a few times.

This sequence was found in a woman in her thirties or forties with alopecia areata. Some clones in this sample may be carry-over from other donors' samples. The chain has TRBV4-1 and TRBJ2-7, with a possible D match to TRBD2 (5 bases). Sequencing was performed on whole blood, taken in connection with sensitization to the hapten diphenylcyclopropenone (DPC). The CDR3 loop is CASSLGLALPRSEQYF. The CDR3 DNA follows: TGCGCCAGCAGCCTCGGGTTAGCGCTACCCCGGTCCGAGCAGTACTTC.